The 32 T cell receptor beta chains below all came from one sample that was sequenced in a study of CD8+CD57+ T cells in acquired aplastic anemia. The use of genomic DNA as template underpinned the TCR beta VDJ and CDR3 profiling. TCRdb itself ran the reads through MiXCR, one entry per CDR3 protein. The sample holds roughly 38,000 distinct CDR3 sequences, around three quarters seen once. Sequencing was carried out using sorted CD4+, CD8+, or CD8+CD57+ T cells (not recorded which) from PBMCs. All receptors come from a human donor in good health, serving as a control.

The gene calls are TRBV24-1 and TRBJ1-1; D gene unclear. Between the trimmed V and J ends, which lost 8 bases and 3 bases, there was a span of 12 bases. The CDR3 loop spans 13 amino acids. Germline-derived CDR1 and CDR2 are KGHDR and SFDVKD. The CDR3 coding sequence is TGTGCCACCACCGGAGAGGAGGACACTGAAGCTTTCTTT. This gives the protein CATTGEEDTEAFF.

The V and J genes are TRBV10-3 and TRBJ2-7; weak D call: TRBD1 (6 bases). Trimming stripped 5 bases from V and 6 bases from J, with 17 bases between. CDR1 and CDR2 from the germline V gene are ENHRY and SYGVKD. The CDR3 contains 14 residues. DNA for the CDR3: TGTGCCATCAGTCAATCAGGGGTTAGTGGCGAGCAGTACTTC. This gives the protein CAISQSGVSGEQYF.

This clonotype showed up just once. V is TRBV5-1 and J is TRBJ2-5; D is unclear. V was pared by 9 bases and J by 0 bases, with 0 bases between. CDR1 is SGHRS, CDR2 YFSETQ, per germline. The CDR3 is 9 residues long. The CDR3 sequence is CANQETQYF. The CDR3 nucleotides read TGCGCCAACCAAGAGACCCAGTACTTC.

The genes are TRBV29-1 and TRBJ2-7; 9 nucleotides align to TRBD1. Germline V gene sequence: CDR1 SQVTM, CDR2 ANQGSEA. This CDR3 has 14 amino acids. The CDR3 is CSARDGTGKYEQYF. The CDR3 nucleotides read TGCAGTGCTAGAGATGGGACAGGGAAGTACGAGCAGTACTTC.

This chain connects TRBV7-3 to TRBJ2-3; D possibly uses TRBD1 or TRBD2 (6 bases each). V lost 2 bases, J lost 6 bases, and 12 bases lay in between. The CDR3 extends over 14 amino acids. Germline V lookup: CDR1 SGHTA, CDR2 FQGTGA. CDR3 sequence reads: CASSLSGAGDTQYF. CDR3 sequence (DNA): TGTGCCAGCAGCTTATCGGGGGCAGGGGATACGCAGTATTTT.

CDR3 protein: CASKSSQNTEAFF. The CDR3 coding sequence is TGTGCCAGTAAGTCAAGCCAGAACACTGAAGCTTTCTTT. The chain links TRBV7-3 to TRBJ1-1; D is undetermined. Germline CDR1 and CDR2: SGHTA and FQGTGA. Trimming removed 9 bases from V and 1 base from J, with 12 bases in between. The length of the CDR3 is 13 residues.

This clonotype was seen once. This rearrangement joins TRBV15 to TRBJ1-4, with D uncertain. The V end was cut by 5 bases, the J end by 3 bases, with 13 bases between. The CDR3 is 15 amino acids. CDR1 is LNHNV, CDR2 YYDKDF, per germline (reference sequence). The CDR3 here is CATSRRGEPNEKLFF. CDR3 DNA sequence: TGTGCCACCAGCCGTCGCGGAGAACCTAATGAAAAACTGTTTTTT.

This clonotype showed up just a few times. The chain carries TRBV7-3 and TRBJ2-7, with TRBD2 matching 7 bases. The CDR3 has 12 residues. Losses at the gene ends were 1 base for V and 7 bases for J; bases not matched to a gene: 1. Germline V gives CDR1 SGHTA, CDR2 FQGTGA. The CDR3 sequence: CASSLREGEQYF. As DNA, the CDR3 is TGTGCCAGCAGCTTAAGGGAGGGGGAGCAGTACTTC.

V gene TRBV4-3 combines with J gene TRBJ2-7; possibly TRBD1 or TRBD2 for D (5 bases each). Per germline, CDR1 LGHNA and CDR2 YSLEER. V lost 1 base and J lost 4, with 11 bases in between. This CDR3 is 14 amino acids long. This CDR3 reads CASSQGGAGYEQYF. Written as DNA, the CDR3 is TGCGCCAGCAGCCAAGGAGGGGCAGGGTACGAGCAGTACTTC.

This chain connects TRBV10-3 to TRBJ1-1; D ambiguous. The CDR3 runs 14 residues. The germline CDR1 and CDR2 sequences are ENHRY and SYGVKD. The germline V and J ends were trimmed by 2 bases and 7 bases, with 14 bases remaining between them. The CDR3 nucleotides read TGTGCCATCAGTGAGAGTCAGGATCCCCTTGAAGCTTTCTTT. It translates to CAISESQDPLEAFF.

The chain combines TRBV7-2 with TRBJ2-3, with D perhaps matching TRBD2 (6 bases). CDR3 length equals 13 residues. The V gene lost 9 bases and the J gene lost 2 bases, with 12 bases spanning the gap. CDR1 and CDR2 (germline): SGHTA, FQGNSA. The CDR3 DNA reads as TGTGCCAGTCAACGGGGGAACACAGATACGCAGTATTTT. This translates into CASQRGNTDTQYF.

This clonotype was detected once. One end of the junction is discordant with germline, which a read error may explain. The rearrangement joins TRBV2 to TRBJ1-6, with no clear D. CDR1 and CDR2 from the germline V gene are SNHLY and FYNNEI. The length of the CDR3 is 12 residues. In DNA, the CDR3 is TGTGTCAGCAGTTACCCAAATTCACCCCTCCACTTT. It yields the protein CVSSYPNSPLHF.

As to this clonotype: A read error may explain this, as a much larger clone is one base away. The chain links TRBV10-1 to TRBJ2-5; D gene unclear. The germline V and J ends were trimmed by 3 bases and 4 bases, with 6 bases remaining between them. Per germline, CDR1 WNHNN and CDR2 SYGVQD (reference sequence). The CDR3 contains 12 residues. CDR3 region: CASSDGTETQYF. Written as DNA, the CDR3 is TGCGCCAGCAGTGACGGCACAGAGACCCAGTACTTC.

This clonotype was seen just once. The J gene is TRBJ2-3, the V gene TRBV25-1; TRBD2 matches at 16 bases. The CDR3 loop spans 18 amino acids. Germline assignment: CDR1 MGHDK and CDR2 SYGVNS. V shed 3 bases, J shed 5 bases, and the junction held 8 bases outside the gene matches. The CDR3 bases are TGTGCCAGCAGTGAGCACGGGACTAGCGGGAGGGCCGGAGATACGCAGTATTTT. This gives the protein CASSEHGTSGRAGDTQYF.

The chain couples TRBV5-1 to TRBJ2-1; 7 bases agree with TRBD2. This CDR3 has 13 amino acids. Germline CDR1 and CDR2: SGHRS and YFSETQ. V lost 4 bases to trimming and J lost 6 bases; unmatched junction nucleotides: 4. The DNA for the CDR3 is TGCGCCAGCAGCGGACCTAGCGGCAATGAGCAGTTCTTC. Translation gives CASSGPSGNEQFF.

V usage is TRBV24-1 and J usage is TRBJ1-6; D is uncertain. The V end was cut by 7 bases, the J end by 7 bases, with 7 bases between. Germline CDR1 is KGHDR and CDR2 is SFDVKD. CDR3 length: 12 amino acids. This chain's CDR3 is CATRGENSPLHF. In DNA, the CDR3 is TGTGCCACCAGAGGAGAGAATTCACCCCTCCACTTT.

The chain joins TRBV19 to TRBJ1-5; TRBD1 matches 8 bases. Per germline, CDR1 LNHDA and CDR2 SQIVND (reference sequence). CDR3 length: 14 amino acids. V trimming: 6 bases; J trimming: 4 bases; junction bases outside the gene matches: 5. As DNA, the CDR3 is TGTGCCAGTAGCATTAACAGGGGGAATCAGCCCCAGCATTTT. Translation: CASSINRGNQPQHF.

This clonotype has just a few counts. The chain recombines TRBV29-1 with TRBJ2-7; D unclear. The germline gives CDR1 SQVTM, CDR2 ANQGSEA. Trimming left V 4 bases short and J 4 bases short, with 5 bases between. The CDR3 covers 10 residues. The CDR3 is CSVGDYEQYF. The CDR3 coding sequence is TGCAGCGTTGGCGATTACGAGCAGTACTTC.

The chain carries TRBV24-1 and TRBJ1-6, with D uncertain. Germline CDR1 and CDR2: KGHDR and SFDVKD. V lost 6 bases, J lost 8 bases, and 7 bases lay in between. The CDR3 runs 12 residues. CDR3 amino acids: CATSSGDSPLHF. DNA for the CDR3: TGTGCCACCAGTTCCGGGGATTCACCCCTCCACTTT.

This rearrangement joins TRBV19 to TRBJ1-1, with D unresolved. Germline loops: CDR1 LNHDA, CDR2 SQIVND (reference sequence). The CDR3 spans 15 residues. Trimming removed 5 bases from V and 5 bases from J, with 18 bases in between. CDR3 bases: TGTGCCAGTAGTCAACGACGGACCCAAGGAACTGAAGCTTTCTTT. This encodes CASSQRRTQGTEAFF.

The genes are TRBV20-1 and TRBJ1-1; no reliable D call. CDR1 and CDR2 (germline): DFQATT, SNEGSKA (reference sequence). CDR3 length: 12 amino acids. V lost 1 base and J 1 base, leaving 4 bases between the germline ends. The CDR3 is CSARAQNTEAFF. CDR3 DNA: TGCAGTGCTAGAGCCCAGAACACTGAAGCTTTCTTT.

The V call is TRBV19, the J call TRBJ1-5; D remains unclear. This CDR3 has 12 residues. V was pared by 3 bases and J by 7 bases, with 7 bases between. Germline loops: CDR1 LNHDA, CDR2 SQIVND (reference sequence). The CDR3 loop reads CASSIPQQPQHF. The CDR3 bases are TGTGCCAGTAGTATCCCCCAACAGCCCCAGCATTTT.

CDR3 in amino acids: CASSPGSDYNEQFF. The CDR3 nucleotides are TGTGCCAGCAGCCCGGGCTCGGACTACAATGAGCAGTTCTTC. V usage is TRBV7-6 and J usage is TRBJ2-1, with D unresolved. This CDR3 spans 14 amino acids. V was pared by 5 bases and J by 3 bases, with 11 bases between. CDR1 is SGHVS, CDR2 FNYEAQ, per germline. Using reference TRBV7-6 and TRBJ2-1 for the parts outside the CDR3, the full variable domain is GAGVSQSPRYKVTKRGQDVALRCDPISGHVSLYWYRQALGQGPEFLTYFNYEAQQDKSGLPNDRFSAERPEGSISTLTIQRTEQRDSAMYRCASSPGSDYNEQFFGPGTRLTVL.

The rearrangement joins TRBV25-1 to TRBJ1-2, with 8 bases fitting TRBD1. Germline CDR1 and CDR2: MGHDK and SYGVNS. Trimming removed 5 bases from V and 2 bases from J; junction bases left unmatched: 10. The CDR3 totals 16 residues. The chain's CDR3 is CASSPNRGTFNYGYTF. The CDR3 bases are TGTGCCAGCAGTCCTAACAGGGGGACCTTCAACTATGGCTACACCTTC.

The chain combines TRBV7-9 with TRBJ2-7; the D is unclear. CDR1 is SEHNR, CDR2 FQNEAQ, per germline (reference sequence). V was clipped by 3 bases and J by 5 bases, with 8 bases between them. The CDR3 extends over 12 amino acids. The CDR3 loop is CASSFPADEQYF. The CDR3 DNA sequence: TGTGCCAGCAGCTTCCCCGCGGACGAGCAGTACTTC. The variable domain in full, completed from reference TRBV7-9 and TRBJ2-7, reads DTGVSQNPRHKITKRGQNVTFRCDPISEHNRLYWYRQTLGQGPEFLTYFQNEAQLEKSRLLSDRFSAERPKGSFSTLEIQRTEQGDSAMYLCASSFPADEQYFGPGTRLTVT.

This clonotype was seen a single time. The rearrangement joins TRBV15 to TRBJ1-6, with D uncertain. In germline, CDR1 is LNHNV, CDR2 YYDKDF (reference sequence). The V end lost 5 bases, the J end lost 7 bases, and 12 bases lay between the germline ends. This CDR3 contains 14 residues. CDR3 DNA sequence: TGTGCCACCAGCGGATCGGGCCTCAATTCACCCCTCCACTTT. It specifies CATSGSGLNSPLHF.

The CDR3 DNA sequence: TGTGCCAGCAGCTTACTGGGGAGCACAGATACGCAGTATTTT. Amino acid sequence: CASSLLGSTDTQYF. The chain recombines TRBV7-6 with TRBJ2-3; D is undetermined. Trimming took off 2 bases at V and 0 bases at J, with 6 bases between the two ends. CDR1 and CDR2 from the germline V gene are SGHVS and FNYEAQ. The CDR3 has 14 residues.

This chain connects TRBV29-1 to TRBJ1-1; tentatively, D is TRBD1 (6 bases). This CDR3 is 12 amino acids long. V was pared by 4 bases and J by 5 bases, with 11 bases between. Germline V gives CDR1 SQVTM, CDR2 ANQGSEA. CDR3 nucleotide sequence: TGCAGCGTTGTAGCACAGGGAACTGAAGCTTTCTTT. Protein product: CSVVAQGTEAFF. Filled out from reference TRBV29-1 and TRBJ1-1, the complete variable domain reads SAVISQKPSRDICQRGTSLTIQCQVDSQVTMMFWYRQQPGQSLTLIATANQGSEATYESGFVIDKFPISRPNLTFSTLTVSNMSPEDSSIYLCSVVAQGTEAFFGQGTRLTVV.

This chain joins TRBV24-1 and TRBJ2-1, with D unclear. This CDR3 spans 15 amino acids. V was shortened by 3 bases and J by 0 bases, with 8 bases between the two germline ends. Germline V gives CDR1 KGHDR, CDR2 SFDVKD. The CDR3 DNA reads TGTGCCACCAGTGATGTGCAGAGCTCCTACAATGAGCAGTTCTTC. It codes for CATSDVQSSYNEQFF.

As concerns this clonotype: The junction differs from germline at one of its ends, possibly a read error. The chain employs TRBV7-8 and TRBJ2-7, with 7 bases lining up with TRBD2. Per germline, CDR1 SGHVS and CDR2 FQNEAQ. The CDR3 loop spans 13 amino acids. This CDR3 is CASSVAGSYEQYF. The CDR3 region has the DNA TGTGCCAGCAGCGTAGCGGGCTCCTACGAGCAGTACTTC.

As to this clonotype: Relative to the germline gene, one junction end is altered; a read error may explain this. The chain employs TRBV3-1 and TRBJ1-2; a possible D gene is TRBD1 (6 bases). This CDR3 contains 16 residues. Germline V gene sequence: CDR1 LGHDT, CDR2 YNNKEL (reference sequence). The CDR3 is CASRQEDPQGRGGYTF. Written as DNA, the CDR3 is TGTGCTAGCCGCCAAGAGGACCCACAGGGTCGGGGGGGCTATACCTTC.

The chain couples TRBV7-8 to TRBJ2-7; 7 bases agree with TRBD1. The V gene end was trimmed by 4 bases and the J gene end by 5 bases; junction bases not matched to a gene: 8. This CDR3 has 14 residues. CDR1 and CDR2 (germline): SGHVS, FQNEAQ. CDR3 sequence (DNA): TGTGCCAGCAGCTACCGGGACAGCGACGACGAGCAGTACTTC. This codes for CASSYRDSDDEQYF.